One sample yielded the 26 T cell receptor beta chains listed below, sequenced in a study of monozygotic twins with inflammatory bowel disease. TCRdb re-called the 5' RACE reads; one entry per CDR3 protein, DNA not given. This sample's table has a few hundred thousand distinct CDR3 sequences. Sequencing was done on a sample of blood. All receptors derive from a human donor with ulcerative colitis or Crohn's disease, or a healthy co-twin of an affected twin (not recorded which).

The chain joins TRBV5-1 to TRBJ2-2; no DNA is available, so the TRBD1 call from TCRdb remains unchecked. The CDR3 has 17 amino acids. Per the germline V gene, CDR1 is SGHRS and CDR2 is YFSETQ. The CDR3 reads CASSNAGTVKGAGELFF.

This sequence joins TRBV5-1 and TRBJ2-7. Germline CDR1 is SGHRS and CDR2 is YFSETQ. The CDR3 runs to 12 residues. The CDR3: CASSFGTYEQYF.

The chain couples TRBV6-5 to TRBJ2-3; TCRdb returns TRBD1, unconfirmable since there is no DNA. The CDR3 loop spans 14 amino acids. CDR1 is MNHEY, CDR2 SVGAGI, per germline. CDR3 sequence: CASSFQGGRDTQYF.

The rearrangement joins TRBV5-1 to TRBJ2-7. This CDR3 comprises 14 residues. Germline V gene data show CDR1 as SGHRS and CDR2 as YFSETQ. CDR3 sequence reads: CASSLYTASYEQYF.

The chain is built from TRBV12-3 or TRBV12-4 and TRBJ2-1; TCRdb reports TRBD1, a call that lacks DNA to check it against. The CDR3 runs to 15 residues. CDR3: CASRKGTGQYNEQFF.

This chain connects TRBV28 to TRBJ2-1; TCRdb's D gene call, TRBD1, goes unchecked for lack of DNA. Per the germline V gene, CDR1 is MDHEN and CDR2 is SYDVKM. The CDR3 loop spans 12 amino acids. Here the CDR3 reads CATWGQSSEQFF.

The chain uses TRBV5-1 and TRBJ2-1; TCRdb's assignment of TRBD2 cannot be checked, as there is no DNA. CDR1 is SGHRS, CDR2 YFSETQ, per germline. The CDR3 totals 16 residues. CDR3 residues: CASSLGRLAGGGEQFF.

This chain connects TRBV29-1 to TRBJ1-5; TCRdb proposes TRBD1, but this gene call is untestable without DNA. The CDR3 loop spans 13 amino acids. Germline V lookup: CDR1 SQVTM, CDR2 ANQGSEA. The CDR3 here is CSVAGTGNQPQHF.

The gene calls are TRBV3-1 and TRBJ2-5; there is no DNA to check the TCRdb D call of TRBD1. Germline CDR1 and CDR2: LGHDT and YNNKEL (reference sequence). The CDR3 contains 13 residues. The CDR3 reads CASSKTGRETQYF.

The rearrangement uses TRBV24-1 and TRBJ2-3; TCRdb names TRBD1, which stays unverified in the absence of DNA. The length of the CDR3 is 13 residues. Germline V gene data show CDR1 as KGHDR and CDR2 as SFDVKD. The CDR3 spells CAPRGASTDTQYF.

The rearrangement links TRBV10-3 to TRBJ2-5; lacking DNA, the TRBD1 call made by TCRdb goes unchecked. The germline CDR1 and CDR2 sequences are ENHRY and SYGVKD. CDR3 size: 16 residues. The CDR3 protein is CAISEVERLLQETQYF.

The V gene is TRBV12-3 or TRBV12-4, the J gene TRBJ2-3; TCRdb's D call of TRBD1 is untestable without DNA. The CDR3 is 15 residues long. The CDR3 here is CASRPRGGRTDTQYF.

The CDR3 loop is CATSIMGQRGTEAFF. The chain joins TRBV15 to TRBJ1-1; absent DNA, TCRdb's TRBD1 call cannot be checked. Germline-derived CDR1 and CDR2 are LNHNV and YYDKDF (reference sequence). This CDR3 is built from 15 residues.

This chain links TRBV5-1 with TRBJ2-2; lacking DNA, the TRBD1 call made by TCRdb goes unchecked. This CDR3 comprises 14 residues. Germline CDR1 and CDR2: SGHRS and YFSETQ. This chain's CDR3 is CASFRGRGTGELFF.

The CDR3 reads CASSLGASYEQYF. The gene calls are TRBV5-1 and TRBJ2-7; TCRdb proposes TRBD1, but this gene call is untestable without DNA. The CDR3 has 13 residues. CDR1 is SGHRS and CDR2 is YFSETQ in the germline V gene.

The chain is built from TRBV6-5 and TRBJ2-1; no DNA is available, so the TRBD2 call from TCRdb remains unchecked. Germline V gives CDR1 MNHEY, CDR2 SVGAGI. The CDR3 is 15 residues long. CDR3 sequence reads: CASSYSSLVDNEQFF.

The chain has TRBV5-1 and TRBJ2-5; the TCRdb call, TRBD1, lacks DNA for checking. CDR1 is SGHRS and CDR2 is YFSETQ in the germline V gene. There are 14 residues in the CDR3. CDR3 residues: CASSLTGAQETQYF.

The chain joins TRBV30 to TRBJ2-3; TCRdb gives TRBD1 as the D gene, but with no DNA this cannot be confirmed. Germline-derived CDR1 and CDR2 are GTSNPN and SVGIG (reference sequence). The CDR3 contains 14 residues. CDR3 residues: CAWSIQGFTDTQYF.

The rearrangement uses TRBV10-3 and TRBJ2-3. The CDR3 has 13 amino acids. Per germline, CDR1 ENHRY and CDR2 SYGVKD. CDR3 sequence reads: CAISVDSKHTQYF.

This rearrangement joins TRBV7-8 to TRBJ1-5; TCRdb selects TRBD1, and the lack of DNA leaves this call unchecked. There are 14 residues in the CDR3. Looked up from germline, CDR1 is SGHVS and CDR2 is FQNEAQ. The chain's CDR3 is CASSWDSSNQPQHF.

The chain uses TRBV25-1 and TRBJ1-1. Per the germline V gene, CDR1 is MGHDK and CDR2 is SYGVNS. The CDR3 length is 15 residues. The CDR3 reads CASSEWRGKNTEAFF.

The chain uses TRBV29-1 and TRBJ2-1; TCRdb proposes TRBD1, but this gene call is untestable without DNA. Germline V lookup: CDR1 SQVTM, CDR2 ANQGSEA. The CDR3 is 16 amino acids. CDR3 loop: CSVDLSDRVTYNEQFF.

The chain uses TRBV6-2 or TRBV6-3 and TRBJ2-7. The CDR3 runs 16 residues. In germline, CDR1 is MNHEY, CDR2 SVGEGT. CDR3 loop: CASSYRSSWLLHEQYF.

The CDR3 here is CASSYGGGRVSYEQYF. The chain links TRBV6-5 to TRBJ2-7; there is no DNA to check the TCRdb D call of TRBD2. From germline, CDR1 is MNHEY and CDR2 SVGAGI. The CDR3 is made up of 16 amino acids.

The V call is TRBV6-2 or TRBV6-3, the J call TRBJ2-4; the TRBD2 assignment by TCRdb is unverifiable without DNA. This CDR3 spans 14 amino acids. CDR1 and CDR2 (germline): MNHEY, SVGEGT. The CDR3 protein is CASSPPGSRNIQYF.

V and J are TRBV5-1 and TRBJ1-1; the D call from TCRdb, TRBD1, cannot be confirmed without DNA. CDR1 and CDR2 (germline): SGHRS, YFSETQ. The CDR3 is 14 residues long. This CDR3 reads CASSLQEPKDRAFF. Full variable domain (outside the CDR3, taken from reference TRBV5-1 and TRBJ1-1): KAGVTQTPRYLIKTRGQQVTLSCSPISGHRSVSWYQQTPGQGLQFLFEYFSETQRNKGNFPGRFSGRQFSNSRSEMNVSTLELGDSALYLCASSLQEPKDRAFFGQGTRLTVV.